This T cell receptor beta chain was found in a study of blood T cell repertoires in COVID-19. Whole-study context: Acute and convalescent COVID-19 specimens originated in the United States, Italy and Spain. Nucleic acid was either cDNA or gDNA, and it came from T cells, B-cell-depleted T cells, or PBMCs.

This clone was found once. Original analysis: Amplification with reference gene primers provided the estimates of nucleated cell counts. The data were produced by immunoSEQ multiplex PCR, yet TCRdb's version contains in-frame clones alone and is incomplete. The DNA gave D and trimming, while V, J and clone size come from that table. The table shows 200,000 to 300,000 clones, with over 80% occurring only once. The germline V gene encodes CDR1 LNHDA and CDR2 SQIVND (reference sequence). The ends lost 6 bases at V and 7 bases at J; junction bases unmatched: 10. This CDR3 has 14 amino acids. Source material: peripheral blood. This receptor was identified in a woman aged 60 to 75 with active or convalescent COVID-19. The chain joins TRBV19 to TRBJ1-2; TRBD1 matches at 8 bases. The CDR3 coding sequence is TGTGCCAGTAGCCCCCCCAGGGGGCAGGCTGGCTACACCTTC. It specifies CASSPPRGQAGYTF.